This T cell receptor beta chain was found in a study of T cell repertoires in cytomegalovirus infection. Study details: Recently identified HLA-C-restricted CMV epitopes and well-studied HLA-B-restricted CMV epitopes were used by the study. Public TCR beta signatures indicated both CMV infection and matching HLA type.

This clonotype was found a few times. Its antigen is not identified. TCRdb re-analysed the reads in MiXCR, keeping a single row per CDR3 protein. The sample lists fewer than 650,000 distinct CDR3 sequences, over 35% occurring once. This TCR was sampled from a human donor in good health (CMV status not recorded). Some clones in this sample may be carry-over from other donors' samples. This specimen was cultured PBMCs, taken from culture after CMV antigen stimulation.

The CDR3 loop reads CASSWTGRNEQFF. CDR3 nucleotide sequence: TGTGCCAGCAGCTGGACAGGGCGCAATGAGCAGTTCTTC. V gene TRBV7-2 combines with J gene TRBJ2-1; 8 nucleotides agree with TRBD1. The CDR3 is 13 amino acids. Germline lookup yields CDR1 SGHTA and CDR2 FQGNSA. Trimming cost V 4 bases and J 6 bases; bases outside gene matches: 2.